This passage covers 29 T cell receptor beta chains from one sample sequenced in a study of Tregs in tolerant kidney transplant recipients. Recipients received nonmyeloablative bone marrow transplants from related graft donors, with transient mixed chimerism. TCRdb's table, derived via immunoSEQ multiplex PCR, lists solely in-frame clones and lacks some. The sample consists of 95,000 or so clones, roughly 93% of them appearing once. Sequenced here: CD4+ T cells from blood (PBMCs), sampled 12 months after the transplant. Receptor source: a human patient who received a combined kidney and bone marrow transplant. The graft donor may have contributed some T cells.

The chain employs TRBV5-4 and TRBJ2-1; D gene unclear. With 4 bases removed from V and 2 bases from J, the gap between germline ends came to 16 bases. This CDR3 is built from 16 residues. Germline CDR1 is SGHNT and CDR2 is YYREEE (reference sequence). CDR3 coding DNA: TGTGCCAGCAGCCCAACTCCACTAAATGCCTACAATGAGCAGTTCTTC. This encodes CASSPTPLNAYNEQFF.

The sample holds one count of this clone. The chain couples TRBV5-5 to TRBJ2-7; D might be TRBD1 (6 bases). In germline, CDR1 is SGHKS, CDR2 YYEKEE (reference sequence). The CDR3 extends over 14 amino acids. Between the trimmed V and J ends, which lost 3 bases and 1 base, there was a span of 11 bases. The CDR3 protein is CASSSWDTSYEQYF. DNA of the CDR3: TGTGCCAGCAGCTCCTGGGACACTTCCTACGAGCAGTACTTC.

The V gene is TRBV7-2, the J gene TRBJ1-6, with 8 bases fitting TRBD1. CDR3 length: 16 residues. The germline gives CDR1 SGHTA, CDR2 FQGNSA. Losses at the gene ends were 4 bases for V and 9 bases for J; bases not matched to a gene: 11. CDR3 nucleotide sequence: TGTGCCAGCAGCTCCACCTCAGGGGGCGCGGGTTCACCCCTCCACTTT. Translation: CASSSTSGGAGSPLHF.

The chain combines TRBV28 with TRBJ2-1; 10 nucleotides agree with TRBD1. Unmatched junction bases numbered 7, after V lost 6 bases and J lost 5 bases. Germline V gene sequence: CDR1 MDHEN, CDR2 SYDVKM. This CDR3 spans 15 amino acids. The CDR3 region is CASSEGTGAHNEQFF. The CDR3 DNA reads as TGTGCCAGCAGCGAAGGGACAGGGGCCCACAATGAGCAGTTCTTC. The variable domain in full, with the rest retrieved from reference TRBV28 and TRBJ2-1, is DVKVTQSSRYLVKRTGEKVFLECVQDMDHENMFWYRQDPGLGLRLIYFSYDVKMKEKGDIPEGYSVSREKKERFSLILESASTNQTSMYLCASSEGTGAHNEQFFGPGTRLTVL.

This chain uses TRBV19 with TRBJ2-7; TRBD1 agrees at 10 bases. Trimming at V came to 10 bases and at J to 3 bases, leaving 3 bases not matched to a gene. This CDR3 has 12 residues. The germline V gene has CDR1 LNHDA and CDR2 SQIVND (reference sequence). CDR3 nucleotides: TGTGCCACGGGACAGGGGCTCTACGAGCAGTACTTC. As protein: CATGQGLYEQYF.

The CDR3 reads CASSWGLADYSSYEQYF. Here the CDR3 DNA reads TGCGCCAGCAGCTGGGGACTAGCGGATTACTCCTCCTACGAGCAGTACTTC. J is TRBJ2-7 and V is TRBV5-1; 11 bases align to TRBD2. Germline V gives CDR1 SGHRS, CDR2 YFSETQ. Trimming at V came to 3 bases and at J to 0 bases, leaving 8 bases not matched to a gene. The length of the CDR3 is 17 residues.

This chain uses TRBV2 with TRBJ1-1; D may be TRBD1 (5 bases). The CDR3 runs to 15 residues. Germline V lookup: CDR1 SNHLY, CDR2 FYNNEI. The V end lost 4 bases, the J end lost 3 bases, and 15 bases lay between the germline ends. The CDR3 DNA is TGTGCCAGCAGTGTGGGGGGGTTGGCGTACACTGAAGCTTTCTTT. Amino acids: CASSVGGLAYTEAFF.

The chain carries TRBV7-2 and TRBJ2-3; 7 bases match TRBD1. Germline V gives CDR1 SGHTA, CDR2 FQGNSA. The CDR3 contains 17 residues. With V trimmed by 5 bases and J by 3 bases, 14 bases remained unmatched. The DNA of the CDR3 is TGTGCCAGCAGCGCAGGGGGTCCATTCAGTGGGACAGATACGCAGTATTTT. This sequence encodes CASSAGGPFSGTDTQYF.

This chain uses TRBV28 with TRBJ1-1, with D maybe TRBD1 (5 bases). CDR1 is MDHEN, CDR2 SYDVKM, per germline. V dropped 1 base and J dropped 0 bases, with 9 bases sitting between them. CDR3 length: 15 amino acids. Here the CDR3 DNA reads TGTGCCAGCAGTTTATCAGGGTGGGTGAACACTGAAGCTTTCTTT. This encodes CASSLSGWVNTEAFF.

The chain combines TRBV11-3 with TRBJ2-7; tentatively, D is TRBD2 (6 bases). The CDR3 contains 15 residues. The V gene's germline CDR1 is SGHNT and CDR2 YENEEA. Trimming removed 5 bases from V and 3 bases from J, with 17 bases in between. For the CDR3, the DNA is TGTGCCAGCAGCCGTAGAGAGGTTAGCGGCTACGAGCAGTACTTC. Protein: CASSRREVSGYEQYF.

This clone was counted only a few times. J is TRBJ2-3 and V is TRBV9; 11 bases match TRBD2. V trimming: 3 bases; J trimming: 4 bases; junction bases outside the gene matches: 10. The germline gives CDR1 SGDLS, CDR2 YYNGEE. The length of the CDR3 is 17 residues. The CDR3 is CASSARLAGSRPDTQYF. The CDR3 region has the DNA TGTGCCAGCAGCGCAAGACTAGCGGGAAGCCGCCCAGATACGCAGTATTTT.

This clone was seen a single time. This CDR3 reads CASSLVGGRGGLAKNIQYF. In nucleotides, the CDR3 is TGTGCCAGCAGCTTAGTGGGGGGCCGGGGGGGCTTAGCCAAAAACATTCAGTACTTC. The rearrangement links TRBV11-3 to TRBJ2-4; 8 bases are shared with TRBD2. There are 19 residues in the CDR3. Looked up from germline, CDR1 is SGHNT and CDR2 is YENEEA. The V segment lost 1 base and the J segment 0 bases; nucleotides outside the gene matches: 11.

V usage is TRBV5-8 and J usage is TRBJ1-5; 10 bases are shared with TRBD1. V shed 1 base and J 2 bases; nucleotides not matched to a gene: 6. This CDR3 is 17 amino acids long. The germline V gene has CDR1 SGHTS and CDR2 YDEGEE. Here the CDR3 DNA reads TGTGCCAGCAGCTTGTTTGGGGGGACAGGGGGCAATCAGCCCCAGCATTTT. Residues: CASSLFGGTGGNQPQHF.

V usage is TRBV2 and J usage is TRBJ2-1, with D possibly being TRBD2 (6 bases). The CDR3 has 15 residues. Per germline, CDR1 SNHLY and CDR2 FYNNEI. V gave up 3 bases and J gave up 0 bases, with 9 bases separating them. The CDR3 DNA reads TGTGCCAGCAGTGAGCAGGGACTCTCCTACAATGAGCAGTTCTTC. This codes for CASSEQGLSYNEQFF.

The chain recombines TRBV5-6 with TRBJ2-7, with TRBD1 matching over 8 bases. This CDR3 is built from 14 residues. Germline CDR1 and CDR2: SGHDT and YYEEEE. V was pared by 4 bases and J by 2 bases, with 5 bases of the junction left unmatched. The CDR3 region is CASSLTQGAYEQYF. The DNA for the CDR3 is TGTGCCAGCAGCCTGACACAGGGGGCCTACGAGCAGTACTTC.

The V call is TRBV5-1, the J call TRBJ1-1; no firm D call. This CDR3 is 15 amino acids long. The V end was cut by 2 bases, the J end by 1 base, with 12 bases between. From germline, CDR1 is SGHRS and CDR2 YFSETQ. The CDR3 sequence: CASSFSGVPNTEAFF. In nucleotides, the CDR3 is TGCGCCAGCAGCTTTAGTGGAGTCCCGAACACTGAAGCTTTCTTT.

This chain connects TRBV29-1 to TRBJ2-7; 11 bases match TRBD2. Trimming removed 5 bases from V and 5 bases from J; junction bases left unmatched: 8. This CDR3 has 14 residues. Germline lookup yields CDR1 SQVTM and CDR2 ANQGSEA. In DNA form, the CDR3 reads TGCAGCGTTCTTACTAGCGGGAGTTCCCACGAGCAGTACTTC. It codes for CSVLTSGSSHEQYF.

V is TRBV19 and J is TRBJ2-7; the match to TRBD1 covers 10 bases. In germline, CDR1 is LNHDA, CDR2 SQIVND (reference sequence). The CDR3 loop spans 14 amino acids. Trimming at V came to 7 bases and at J to 2 bases, leaving 5 bases not matched to a gene. The CDR3 is CASNSGTGAYEQYF. DNA of the CDR3: TGTGCCAGTAATTCCGGGACAGGGGCCTACGAGCAGTACTTC.

The V call is TRBV7-2, the J call TRBJ2-1; TRBD2 matches 10 bases. Trimming removed 5 bases from V and 6 bases from J; junction bases left unmatched: 10. This CDR3 comprises 16 residues. CDR1 and CDR2 from the germline V gene are SGHTA and FQGNSA. CDR3 coding DNA: TGTGCCAGCAGCCGGCGCGGGGCTAGCGGGGGCAATGAGCAGTTCTTC. Encoded protein: CASSRRGASGGNEQFF.

This clone occurred once. The CDR3 nucleotides are TGTGCCAGCAGTAGACAGCCACAAGAGACCCAGTACTTC. Translating gives CASSRQPQETQYF. The chain carries TRBV7-3 and TRBJ2-5, with D tentatively TRBD1 (5 bases). Per germline, CDR1 SGHTA and CDR2 FQGTGA. The CDR3 contains 13 residues. V lost 6 bases, J lost 2 bases, and 10 bases lay in between.

The rearrangement uses TRBV20-1 and TRBJ2-5; D uncertain. The V end lost 1 base, the J end lost 5 bases, and 5 bases lay between the germline ends. The germline CDR1 and CDR2 sequences are DFQATT and SNEGSKA (reference sequence). The CDR3 loop spans 11 amino acids. CDR3 in amino acids: CSARGVETQYF. DNA of the CDR3: TGCAGTGCTAGAGGCGTGGAGACCCAGTACTTC.

CDR3 sequence reads: CASSPTPYQETQYF. As DNA, the CDR3 is TGTGCCAGCTCCCCGACTCCGTACCAAGAGACCCAGTACTTC. This chain connects TRBV18 to TRBJ2-5; D ambiguous. CDR3 length: 14 amino acids. The V and J ends lost 6 bases and 0 bases respectively, with 11 bases between them. Germline assignment: CDR1 KGHSH and CDR2 LQKENI.

This rearrangement joins TRBV5-4 to TRBJ2-1, with D possibly matching TRBD2 (5 bases). The germline CDR1 and CDR2 sequences are SGHNT and YYREEE (reference sequence). The CDR3 loop spans 14 amino acids. Trimming shortened V by 4 bases and J by 9 bases, and 17 bases separated the two germline ends. For the CDR3, the DNA is TGTGCCAGCAGCGACTACCGTGTTGGGAGTGAGCAGTTCTTC. It specifies CASSDYRVGSEQFF.

The gene calls are TRBV19 and TRBJ1-2; perhaps TRBD1 as D (5 bases). This CDR3 is built from 18 residues. V was cut by 2 bases and J by 2 bases, with 21 bases left in between. Per the germline V gene, CDR1 is LNHDA and CDR2 is SQIVND (reference sequence). CDR3 bases: TGTGCCAGTAGTATATCCCCCCCGGGCAAGGAGGGGAACTATGGCTACACCTTC. Translating gives CASSISPPGKEGNYGYTF. Looking up the rest from reference TRBV19 and TRBJ1-2 gives the full variable domain: DGGITQSPKYLFRKEGQNVTLSCEQNLNHDAMYWYRQDPGQGLRLIYYSQIVNDFQKGDIAEGYSVSREKKESFPLTVTSAQKNPTAFYLCASSISPPGKEGNYGYTFGSGTRLTVV.

The chain is built from TRBV28 and TRBJ2-7; D perhaps matches TRBD1 (6 bases). Trimming cost V 5 bases and J 0 bases, with 17 bases left between them. Germline V CDR1 and CDR2: MDHEN, SYDVKM. The CDR3 covers 16 residues. CDR3 coding DNA: TGTGCCAGCAGTACCCGCTGGGGGCGAAGCTCCTACGAGCAGTACTTC. Its translation is CASSTRWGRSSYEQYF.

V and J are TRBV19 and TRBJ2-2, with D maybe TRBD2 (7 bases). V was clipped by 6 bases and J by 4 bases, with 18 bases between them. Germline CDR1 is LNHDA and CDR2 is SQIVND (reference sequence). CDR3 length equals 16 residues. CDR3 in DNA: TGTGCCAGTAGACCGAACGGGGGGCGAGGCACCGGGGAGCTGTTTTTT. Translating gives CASRPNGGRGTGELFF.

The chain is built from TRBV11-3 and TRBJ1-1; D not resolved. This CDR3 is 14 amino acids long. Per the germline V gene, CDR1 is SGHNT and CDR2 is YENEEA. Trimming stripped 2 bases from V and 4 bases from J, with 11 bases between. DNA of the CDR3: TGTGCCAGCAGCTTACTACGGGGAGGCACTGAAGCTTTCTTT. As protein: CASSLLRGGTEAFF.

The rearrangement links TRBV7-9 to TRBJ2-5, with 10 bases aligning to TRBD2. The ends lost 5 bases at V and 3 bases at J; junction bases unmatched: 15. Germline V gives CDR1 SEHNR, CDR2 FQNEAQ (reference sequence). The CDR3 has 18 amino acids. The CDR3: CASSMASGGALLKETQYF. For the CDR3, the DNA is TGTGCCAGCAGCATGGCGAGCGGGGGGGCCCTTCTGAAAGAGACCCAGTACTTC.

The V call is TRBV7-9, the J call TRBJ2-2; 9 nucleotides align to TRBD1. The CDR3 has 17 residues. V lost 5 bases and J lost 3; bases outside the gene matches: 10. Germline V CDR1 and CDR2: SEHNR, FQNEAQ (reference sequence). The CDR3 reads CASSPEGGQGYTGELFF. CDR3 nucleotide sequence: TGTGCCAGCAGCCCCGAAGGGGGACAGGGATACACCGGGGAGCTGTTTTTT.